These 10 T cell receptor beta chains originate from one sample sequenced in a study of cytomegalovirus exposure and HLA in healthy donors. Researchers ran the PCR with 60 Vbeta and 13 Jbeta primers. TCRdb keeps only in-frame clones here, not all; method: immunoSEQ multiplex PCR. The sample contains 140,000 to 150,000 clones, around 72% of which appear only once. The specimen sequenced was PBMCs. Receptors originate from a man aged 40-55 years in good health and CMV-seronegative.

This sequence joins TRBV27 and TRBJ1-5, with TRBD1 as a possible D gene (5 bases). From germline, CDR1 is MNHEY and CDR2 SMNVEV (reference sequence). This CDR3 is built from 15 residues. V was cut by 7 bases and J by 5 bases, with 18 bases left in between. The CDR3 DNA follows: TGTGCCAGCATCCTTCCATCGGGGGGGGATCAGCCCCAGCATTTT. Translation: CASILPSGGDQPQHF.

The chain is built from TRBV9 and TRBJ2-5, with 8 bases fitting TRBD1. V shed 4 bases and J 5 bases; nucleotides not matched to a gene: 4. CDR3 length equals 13 residues. Germline loops: CDR1 SGDLS, CDR2 YYNGEE. CDR3: CASSQTGGETQYF. CDR3 nucleotide sequence: TGTGCCAGCAGCCAAACAGGGGGGGAGACCCAGTACTTC.

This clone was counted only a few times. This chain uses TRBV19 with TRBJ2-7; D is undetermined. V gave up 1 base and J gave up 6 bases, with 13 bases separating them. Germline lookup yields CDR1 LNHDA and CDR2 SQIVND (reference sequence). This CDR3 spans 14 amino acids. CDR3 nucleotides: TGTGCCAGTAGTATAGTAGTAGCAGCCGGCGAGCAGTACTTC. Its protein product is CASSIVVAAGEQYF. The full variable domain, in which reference TRBV19 and TRBJ2-7 provide the parts outside the CDR3, is DGGITQSPKYLFRKEGQNVTLSCEQNLNHDAMYWYRQDPGQGLRLIYYSQIVNDFQKGDIAEGYSVSREKKESFPLTVTSAQKNPTAFYLCASSIVVAAGEQYFGPGTRLTVT.

The J gene is TRBJ1-5, the V gene TRBV30, with 9 bases fitting TRBD1. This CDR3 has 15 amino acids. V trimming: 3 bases; J trimming: 2 bases; junction bases outside the gene matches: 5. Germline-derived CDR1 and CDR2 are GTSNPN and SVGIG (reference sequence). The CDR3 DNA sequence: TGTGCCTGGAGCTACGACAGGGGGGGCAATCAGCCCCAGCATTTT. Translated, it gives CAWSYDRGGNQPQHF.

This clone was seen a few times. The chain links TRBV4-1 to TRBJ2-7, with D tentatively TRBD2 (7 bases). This CDR3 region has 16 residues. The germline V gene has CDR1 MGHRA and CDR2 YSYEKL. Trimming removed 3 bases from V and 2 bases from J, with 17 bases in between. CDR3 nucleotides: TGCGCCAGCAGCCAGAGGGAGGGGGACGGAGCCTACGAGCAGTACTTC. This gives the protein CASSQREGDGAYEQYF.

This chain uses TRBV11-2 with TRBJ2-1, with TRBD2 identical over 8 bases. Germline CDR1 is SGHAT and CDR2 is FQNNGV. The CDR3 is made up of 15 amino acids. Trimming removed 4 bases from V and 10 bases from J; junction bases left unmatched: 12. CDR3 sequence (DNA): TGTGCCAGCAGCTCCTTTGGCGGGAGGTCAAAAGAGCAGTTCTTC. Translation gives CASSSFGGRSKEQFF.

This chain links TRBV5-4 with TRBJ2-5, with 16 bases lining up with TRBD2. Germline loops: CDR1 SGHNT, CDR2 YYREEE (reference sequence). The trim removed 4 bases at V and 3 bases at J, leaving 6 bases unmatched. This CDR3 has 17 amino acids. CDR3 coding DNA: TGTGCCAGCAGCACGCCGGGACTAGCGGGAGGGAAAGAGACCCAGTACTTC. Amino acids: CASSTPGLAGGKETQYF.

This chain links TRBV10-3 with TRBJ1-1; D ambiguous. Germline CDR1 reads ENHRY; CDR2 reads SYGVKD. The ends were cut back, 6 bases at V and 5 bases at J, with 10 bases in the middle. The CDR3 is 12 amino acids. CDR3 nucleotides: TGTGCCATCAGGCGGGATGGGACTGAAGCTTTCTTT. It codes for CAIRRDGTEAFF.

The chain uses TRBV15 and TRBJ2-2, with TRBD1 as a possible D gene (7 bases). V was shortened by 1 base and J by 4 bases, with 13 bases between the two germline ends. This CDR3 is 16 amino acids long. Germline V gives CDR1 LNHNV, CDR2 YYDKDF (reference sequence). The CDR3, as DNA: TGTGCCACCAGCAGAGGACAGGGAGGACGCACCGGGGAGCTGTTTTTT. Encoded protein: CATSRGQGGRTGELFF.

The DNA for the CDR3 is TGTGCCAGCACCTCTCGTGCGGGGGCGCGCTCCTACGAGCAGTACTTC. This codes for CASTSRAGARSYEQYF. The rearrangement uses TRBV27 and TRBJ2-7; maybe TRBD2 (7 bases). Trimming removed 7 bases at V and 0 bases at J, with 19 bases between. The germline CDR1 and CDR2 sequences are MNHEY and SMNVEV (reference sequence). CDR3 length: 16 residues.